The clone carrying this T cell receptor beta chain was counted at least ten times. What it binds is unknown. The authors amplified TCR beta CDR3 by multiplex PCR with 32 V and 13 J primers. One entry per CDR3 protein, called by TCRdb with MiXCR from the multiplex PCR reads. The sample has fewer than 15,000 distinct CDR3 sequences; about 30% are singletons. The germline V gene has CDR1 LNHDA and CDR2 SQIVND (reference sequence). The CDR3 runs 17 residues. V lost 0 bases and J lost 7; bases outside the gene matches: 9. Template was bulk tumor genomic DNA, around 620 ng per sample. Doctors removed several biopsies from each primary tumor during surgery, keeping them far apart. Curative surgery was performed on patients who had untreated, newly diagnosed non-small cell lung cancer. Individuals who provided samples were patients with newly diagnosed non-small cell lung cancer who were having surgery with curative intent.

The data belong to a study of immune heterogeneity within non-small cell lung tumors. Study as a whole: The composition of the tumors was several squamous cell carcinomas, approximately 11 non-squamous carcinomas and 1 not otherwise specified. Findings of the study overall: The study found high-frequency T-cell receptor beta clonotypes largely distinct between individual patients. Within each patient, tumor sites shared identical dominant CDR3 beta clonotypes and also held site-unique high-frequency clones.

The chain couples TRBV19 to TRBJ2-2; 9 positions match TRBD1. The receptor was derived from a man between 40 and 49 years old with non-small cell lung cancer. Sequenced sample: lung tumor tissue. CDR3 bases: TGTGCCAGTAGTATAGATAGCTTACAGGGGGCGCACGGGGAGCTGTTTTTT. This sequence encodes CASSIDSLQGAHGELFF.